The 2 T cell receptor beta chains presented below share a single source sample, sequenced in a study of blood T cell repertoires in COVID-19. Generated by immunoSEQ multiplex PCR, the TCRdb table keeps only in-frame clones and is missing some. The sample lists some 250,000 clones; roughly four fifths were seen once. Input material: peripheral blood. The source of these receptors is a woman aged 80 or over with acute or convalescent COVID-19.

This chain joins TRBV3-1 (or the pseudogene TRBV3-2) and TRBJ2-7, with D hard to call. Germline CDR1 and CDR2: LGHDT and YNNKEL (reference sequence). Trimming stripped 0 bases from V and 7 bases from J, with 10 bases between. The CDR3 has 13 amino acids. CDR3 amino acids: CASSQDPKREQYF. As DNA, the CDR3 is TGTGCCAGCAGCCAAGACCCAAAACGGGAGCAGTACTTC.

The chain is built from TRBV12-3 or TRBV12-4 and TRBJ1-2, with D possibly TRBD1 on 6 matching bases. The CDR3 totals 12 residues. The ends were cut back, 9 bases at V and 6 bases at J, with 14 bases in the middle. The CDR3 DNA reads TGTGCCAGTCACAGGGTACGCAATGGCTACACCTTC. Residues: CASHRVRNGYTF.